Each of the 23 T cell receptor beta chains below was sequenced from the same sample in a study of CD8+ T cells in alopecia areata. cDNA reverse transcribed from extracted RNA served as the sequencing template. The protocol was immunoSEQ multiplex PCR, while the TCRdb copy is restricted to in-frame clones and leaves out a portion. Altogether 160,000 or so clones are present, about 71% being singletons, with the ten largest covering approximately 0.9%. Treatment reported: oral pan-JAK inhibitor, 5-10 mg twice daily. The sample in question was CD4+ T cells sorted from blood, obtained at week 4, from a patient treated with tofacitinib. The source of these receptors is a human donor with alopecia areata.

The chain couples TRBV27 to TRBJ1-6; D not resolved. Germline V gives CDR1 MNHEY, CDR2 SMNVEV (reference sequence). The length of the CDR3 is 15 residues. V was pared by 6 bases and J by 0 bases, with 9 bases between. CDR3 protein: CASRRSLSYNSPLHF. The CDR3, as DNA: TGTGCCAGCAGGCGATCCCTCTCCTATAATTCACCCCTCCACTTT.

The chain is built from TRBV6-1 and TRBJ1-6, with D hard to call. V gave up 2 bases and J gave up 8 bases, with 4 bases separating them. The CDR3 consists of 12 residues. The V gene's germline CDR1 is MNHNS and CDR2 SASEGT. The CDR3 bases are TGTGCCAGCAGTGAATTGTATTCACCCCTCCACTTT. Its translation is CASSELYSPLHF.

This sequence joins TRBV10-3 and TRBJ2-1, with 7 nucleotides matching TRBD1. Germline values: CDR1 ENHRY, CDR2 SYGVKD. The CDR3 spans 14 residues. Trimming took 6 bases from V and 0 from J; bases not matched to a gene: 2. CDR3 nucleotides: TGTGCCATCAGGGGGGACAGCTCCTACAATGAGCAGTTCTTC. It encodes CAIRGDSSYNEQFF.

V and J are TRBV27 and TRBJ1-1; a weak D match, TRBD1 (6 bases). This CDR3 contains 15 residues. Germline CDR1 is MNHEY and CDR2 is SMNVEV (reference sequence). Trimming removed 0 bases at V and 5 bases at J, with 13 bases between. The CDR3 is CASSLSAGVDTEAFF. In DNA, the CDR3 is TGTGCCAGCAGTTTATCGGCAGGGGTTGATACTGAAGCTTTCTTT.

V usage is TRBV2 and J usage is TRBJ2-4; possibly TRBD1 or TRBD2 for D (5 bases each). Germline-derived CDR1 and CDR2 are SNHLY and FYNNEI. This CDR3 region has 13 residues. With 4 bases removed from V and 7 bases from J, the gap between germline ends came to 11 bases. The CDR3 bases are TGTGCCAGCAGTGGGGACCTCGGGAACATTCAGTACTTC. This sequence encodes CASSGDLGNIQYF. Complete variable domain (other parts from reference TRBV2 and TRBJ2-4): EPEVTQTPSHQVTQMGQEVILRCVPISNHLYFYWYRQILGQKVEFLVSFYNNEISEKSEIFDDQFSVERPDGSNFTLKIRSTKLEDSAMYFCASSGDLGNIQYFGAGTRLSVL.

Only a few counts were recorded for this clone. V gene TRBV7-2 combines with J gene TRBJ2-2, with D perhaps TRBD1 or TRBD2 (6 bases each). Germline V gene lookup returns CDR1 SGHTA and CDR2 FQGNSA. The CDR3 length is 15 residues. V was pared by 0 bases and J by 5 bases, with 10 bases between. CDR3 bases: TGTGCCAGCAGCTTAGCGGGGGGCTCTACCGGGGAGCTGTTTTTT. Protein: CASSLAGGSTGELFF.

This clone was counted a few times. The chain has TRBV5-1 and TRBJ2-6, with D unclear. Germline CDR1 is SGHRS and CDR2 is YFSETQ. Trimming took off 4 bases at V and 0 bases at J, with 11 bases between the two ends. The CDR3 spans 16 residues. DNA of the CDR3: TGCGCCAGCAGCCCGGATACGGCCTCTGGGGCCAACGTCCTGACTTTC. Translation: CASSPDTASGANVLTF.

Comments on this clone: The CDR3 end shows no conserved phenylalanine or tryptophan, and so a read error is likely. The V gene is TRBV7-3, the J gene TRBJ2-3; no definite D call. Germline loops: CDR1 SGHTA, CDR2 FQGTGA. The CDR3 consists of 13 residues. V gave up 0 bases and J gave up 6 bases, with 7 bases separating them. This CDR3 is CASSLTQGDTQYS. The CDR3 DNA sequence: TGTGCCAGCAGCTTAACGCAAGGGGATACGCAGTATTCT.

The chain combines TRBV5-1 with TRBJ2-3, with D uncertain. Per germline, CDR1 SGHRS and CDR2 YFSETQ. V gave up 4 bases and J gave up 0 bases, with 15 bases separating them. The CDR3 loop spans 16 amino acids. CDR3 in amino acids: CASSRADVSSTDTQYF. CDR3 coding DNA: TGCGCCAGCAGCCGTGCAGATGTGTCTAGCACAGATACGCAGTATTTT.

This clone was seen once. The rearrangement links TRBV6-5 to TRBJ2-3, with D hard to call. V was clipped by 6 bases and J by 2 bases, with 9 bases between them. The CDR3 has 13 amino acids. Germline V gene lookup returns CDR1 MNHEY and CDR2 SVGAGI. CDR3 sequence reads: CASRSLITDTQYF. DNA of the CDR3: TGTGCCAGCAGAAGCCTTATCACAGATACGCAGTATTTT.

The genes are TRBV6-5 and TRBJ1-1, with unresolved D. CDR1 is MNHEY, CDR2 SVGAGI, per germline. The CDR3 extends over 14 amino acids. V lost 7 bases and J lost 8, with 20 bases in between. This chain's CDR3 is CASIVPRPPWEAFF. In nucleotides, the CDR3 is TGTGCCAGCATCGTGCCGAGGCCCCCGTGGGAAGCTTTCTTT.

The chain has TRBV7-9 and TRBJ2-5; 8 bases line up with TRBD1. V lost 5 bases, J lost 5 bases, and 4 bases stayed unmatched. The germline CDR1 and CDR2 sequences are SEHNR and FQNEAQ (reference sequence). This CDR3 has 13 amino acids. The CDR3 region has the DNA TGTGCCAGCAGCGGGACAGGCTCCGAGACCCAGTACTTC. Protein sequence: CASSGTGSETQYF.

This clone occurred a few times. V usage is TRBV5-1 and J usage is TRBJ1-5, with unresolved D. V was pared by 3 bases and J by 6 bases, with 10 bases between. The CDR3 spans 13 residues. CDR1 and CDR2 (germline): SGHRS, YFSETQ. The CDR3 reads CASSSGVGQPQHF. The DNA for the CDR3 is TGCGCCAGCAGCTCGGGAGTGGGTCAGCCCCAGCATTTT.

CDR3 in DNA: TGTGCCAGCAGTGAAGATCGACTAGCGGGGGGCCTTACAGATACGCAGTATTTT. This sequence encodes CASSEDRLAGGLTDTQYF. The V gene is TRBV25-1, the J gene TRBJ2-3, with 13 bases identical to TRBD2. Germline V gene sequence: CDR1 MGHDK, CDR2 SYGVNS. The V segment lost 2 bases and the J segment 3 bases; nucleotides outside the gene matches: 8. The CDR3 is made up of 18 amino acids.

J is TRBJ1-2 and V is TRBV27; possibly TRBD1 for D (5 bases). The CDR3 consists of 13 residues. Germline V gene data show CDR1 as MNHEY and CDR2 as SMNVEV (reference sequence). V lost 2 bases to trimming and J lost 6 bases, with 10 bases between them. Here the CDR3 DNA reads TGTGCCAGCAGTTTAAGCAGGGAGGATGGCTACACCTTC. Translating it yields CASSLSREDGYTF.

V is TRBV23-1 and J is TRBJ2-5; maybe TRBD2 (6 bases). TRBV23-1 carries the ORF label, with uncertain function. This CDR3 is 13 amino acids long. Trimming took off 3 bases at V and 4 bases at J, with 9 bases between the two ends. The CDR3 region has the DNA TGCGCCAGCAGTCAGGGTAGCGGAGAGACCCAGTACTTC. Its protein product is CASSQGSGETQYF.

The V gene is TRBV4-3, the J gene TRBJ2-3, with D perhaps matching TRBD2 (5 bases). The V and J ends lost 2 bases and 2 bases respectively, with 11 bases between them. The CDR3 extends over 15 amino acids. CDR1 and CDR2 from the germline V gene are LGHNA and YSLEER. The CDR3 sequence: CASSQQRTDTDTQYF. The CDR3 DNA follows: TGCGCCAGCAGCCAACAGAGGACTGACACAGATACGCAGTATTTT.

This clone was seen only a few times. This sequence joins TRBV29-1 and TRBJ1-4, with unresolved D. V was clipped by 0 bases and J by 8 bases, with 10 bases between them. Germline CDR1 is SQVTM and CDR2 is ANQGSEA. The CDR3 spans 13 residues. The CDR3, as DNA: TGCAGCGTTGAAGACGAGGCCGCAGAAAAACTGTTTTTT. Encoded protein: CSVEDEAAEKLFF.

The V gene is TRBV6-6, the J gene TRBJ1-1; the D gene is possibly TRBD1 (5 bases). Germline CDR1 and CDR2: MNHNY and SVGAGI (reference sequence). The CDR3 covers 15 residues. V gave up 3 bases and J gave up 5 bases, with 16 bases separating them. CDR3 nucleotides: TGTGCCAGCAGTTATCCCAGGGCCGGTGGGACTGAAGCTTTCTTT. Translating it yields CASSYPRAGGTEAFF.

The J gene is TRBJ1-1, the V gene TRBV7-2, with D unclear. The V gene's germline CDR1 is SGHTA and CDR2 FQGNSA. V lost 4 bases and J lost 3, with 3 bases in between. CDR3 size: 11 residues. CDR3 coding DNA: TGTGCCAGCAGCTCATACACTGAAGCTTTCTTT. This translates into CASSSYTEAFF.

The chain employs TRBV2 and TRBJ1-1, with TRBD1 as a possible D gene (5 bases). This CDR3 comprises 13 residues. V lost 9 bases and J lost 1, with 12 bases in between. Germline V gene sequence: CDR1 SNHLY, CDR2 FYNNEI. CDR3 sequence reads: CASSPTANTEAFF. For the CDR3, the DNA is TGTGCCAGTTCCCCGACAGCGAACACTGAAGCTTTCTTT. The variable domain in full, completed from reference TRBV2 and TRBJ1-1, reads EPEVTQTPSHQVTQMGQEVILRCVPISNHLYFYWYRQILGQKVEFLVSFYNNEISEKSEIFDDQFSVERPDGSNFTLKIRSTKLEDSAMYFCASSPTANTEAFFGQGTRLTVV.

The genes are TRBV7-9 and TRBJ2-3; TRBD2 is a possible D gene (7 bases). CDR1 and CDR2 from the germline V gene are SEHNR and FQNEAQ (reference sequence). V was pared by 3 bases and J by 2 bases, with 12 bases between. There are 15 residues in the CDR3. The CDR3, as DNA: TGTGCCAGCAGCTTTGGCGGGGGCGCCACAGATACGCAGTATTTT. Protein product: CASSFGGGATDTQYF.

The V and J genes are TRBV6-5 and TRBJ2-4; the D is unclear. CDR1 is MNHEY and CDR2 is SVGAGI in the germline V gene. The V gene lost 6 bases and the J gene lost 1 base, with 1 base spanning the gap. The CDR3 length is 11 residues. The CDR3 sequence is CASRAKNIQYF. DNA of the CDR3: TGTGCCAGCAGGGCCAAAAACATTCAGTACTTC.